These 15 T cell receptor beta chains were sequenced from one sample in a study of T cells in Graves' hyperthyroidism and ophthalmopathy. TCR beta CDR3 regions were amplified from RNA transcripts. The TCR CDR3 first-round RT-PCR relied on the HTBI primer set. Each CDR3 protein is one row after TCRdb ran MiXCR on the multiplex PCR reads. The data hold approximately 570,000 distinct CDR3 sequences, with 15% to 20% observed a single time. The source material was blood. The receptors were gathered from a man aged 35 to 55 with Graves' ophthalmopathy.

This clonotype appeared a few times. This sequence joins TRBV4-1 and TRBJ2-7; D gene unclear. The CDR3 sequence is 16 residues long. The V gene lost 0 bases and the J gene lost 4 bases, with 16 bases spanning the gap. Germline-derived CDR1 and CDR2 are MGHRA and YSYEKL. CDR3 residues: CASSQESTRRTYEQYF. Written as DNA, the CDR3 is TGCGCCAGCAGCCAAGAATCGACCCGCCGAACATACGAGCAGTACTTC.

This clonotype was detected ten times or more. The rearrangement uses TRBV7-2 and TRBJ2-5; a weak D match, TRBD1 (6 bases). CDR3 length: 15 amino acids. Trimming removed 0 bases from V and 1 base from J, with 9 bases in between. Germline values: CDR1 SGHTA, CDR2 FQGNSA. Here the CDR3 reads CASSLARTAQETQYF. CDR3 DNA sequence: TGTGCCAGCAGCTTAGCCCGGACAGCCCAAGAGACCCAGTACTTC.

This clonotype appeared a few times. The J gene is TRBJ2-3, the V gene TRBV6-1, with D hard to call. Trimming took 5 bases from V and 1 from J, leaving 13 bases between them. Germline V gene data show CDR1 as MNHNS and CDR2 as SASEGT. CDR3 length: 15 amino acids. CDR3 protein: CASSSGVGRTDTQYF. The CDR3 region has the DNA TGTGCCAGCAGTTCCGGCGTCGGGCGCACAGATACGCAGTATTTT.

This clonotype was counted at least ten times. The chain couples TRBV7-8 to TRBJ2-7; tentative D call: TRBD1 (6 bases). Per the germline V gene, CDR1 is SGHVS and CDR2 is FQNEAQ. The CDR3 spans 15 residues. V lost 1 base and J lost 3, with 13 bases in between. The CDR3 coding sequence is TGTGCCAGCAGCTTAGAGGGGACACCCTACTACGAGCAGTACTTC. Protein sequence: CASSLEGTPYYEQYF.

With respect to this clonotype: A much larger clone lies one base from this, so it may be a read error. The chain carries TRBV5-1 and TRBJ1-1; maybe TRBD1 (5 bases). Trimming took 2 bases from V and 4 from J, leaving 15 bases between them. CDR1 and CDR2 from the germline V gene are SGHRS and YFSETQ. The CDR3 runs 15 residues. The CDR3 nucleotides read TGCGCCAGCAGCTTCGGACACGAAACGAGCACTGAAGCTTTCTTT. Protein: CASSFGHETSTEAFF. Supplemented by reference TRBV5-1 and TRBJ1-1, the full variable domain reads KAGVTQTPRYLIKTRGQQVTLSCSPISGHRSVSWYQQTPGQGLQFLFEYFSETQRNKGNFPGRFSGRQFSNSRSEMNVSTLELGDSALYLCASSFGHETSTEAFFGQGTRLTVV.

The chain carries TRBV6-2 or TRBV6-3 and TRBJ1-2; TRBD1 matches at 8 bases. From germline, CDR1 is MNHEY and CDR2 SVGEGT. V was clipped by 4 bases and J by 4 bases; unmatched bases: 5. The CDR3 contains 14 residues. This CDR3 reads CASSSSDRAYGYTF. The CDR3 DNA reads TGTGCCAGCAGTTCCTCGGACAGGGCCTATGGCTACACCTTC.

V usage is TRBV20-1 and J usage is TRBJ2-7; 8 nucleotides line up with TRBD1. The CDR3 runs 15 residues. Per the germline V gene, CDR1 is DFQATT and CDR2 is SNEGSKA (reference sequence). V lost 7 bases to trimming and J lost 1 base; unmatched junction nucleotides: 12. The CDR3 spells CSVSNSGTGSYEQYF. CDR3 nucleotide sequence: TGCAGTGTTTCCAACTCCGGGACAGGTTCCTACGAGCAGTACTTC.

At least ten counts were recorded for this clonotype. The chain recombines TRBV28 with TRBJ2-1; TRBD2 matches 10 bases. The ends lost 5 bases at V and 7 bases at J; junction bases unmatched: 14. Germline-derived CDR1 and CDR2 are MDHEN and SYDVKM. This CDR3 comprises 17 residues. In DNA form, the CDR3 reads TGTGCCAGCAGTCCGGGACTAGCGTCCATTCCCGGGAATGAGCAGTTCTTC. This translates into CASSPGLASIPGNEQFF.

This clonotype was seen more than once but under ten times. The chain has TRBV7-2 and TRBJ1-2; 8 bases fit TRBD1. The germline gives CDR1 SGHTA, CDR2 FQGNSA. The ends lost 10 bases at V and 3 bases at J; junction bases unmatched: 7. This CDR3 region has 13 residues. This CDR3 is CAITGGPDYGYTF. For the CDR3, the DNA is TGTGCCATCACAGGGGGGCCGGACTATGGCTACACCTTC.

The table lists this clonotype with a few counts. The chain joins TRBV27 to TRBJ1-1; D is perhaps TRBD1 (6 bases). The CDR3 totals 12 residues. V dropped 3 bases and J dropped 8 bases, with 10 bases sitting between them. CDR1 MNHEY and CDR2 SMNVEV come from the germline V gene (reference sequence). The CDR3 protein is CASSFSGEEAFF. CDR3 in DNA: TGTGCCAGCAGTTTCTCAGGGGAGGAAGCTTTCTTT.

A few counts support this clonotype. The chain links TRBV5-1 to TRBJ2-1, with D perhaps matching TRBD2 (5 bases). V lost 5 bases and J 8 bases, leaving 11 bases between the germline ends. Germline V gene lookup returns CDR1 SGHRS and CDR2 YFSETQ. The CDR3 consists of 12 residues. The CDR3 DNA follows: TGCGCCAGCAGTCAGTTGGGAGATGAGCAGTTCTTC. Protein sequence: CASSQLGDEQFF. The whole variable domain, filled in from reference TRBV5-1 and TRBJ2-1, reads KAGVTQTPRYLIKTRGQQVTLSCSPISGHRSVSWYQQTPGQGLQFLFEYFSETQRNKGNFPGRFSGRQFSNSRSEMNVSTLELGDSALYLCASSQLGDEQFFGPGTRLTVL.

The CDR3 bases are TGTGCCATACAGGGGGCCGGTCGTGGCTACACCTTC. Translated: CAIQGAGRGYTF. V is TRBV10-3 and J is TRBJ1-2; 9 positions match TRBD1. The CDR3 loop spans 12 amino acids. V trimming: 9 bases; J trimming: 7 bases; junction bases outside the gene matches: 6. Looked up from germline, CDR1 is ENHRY and CDR2 is SYGVKD.

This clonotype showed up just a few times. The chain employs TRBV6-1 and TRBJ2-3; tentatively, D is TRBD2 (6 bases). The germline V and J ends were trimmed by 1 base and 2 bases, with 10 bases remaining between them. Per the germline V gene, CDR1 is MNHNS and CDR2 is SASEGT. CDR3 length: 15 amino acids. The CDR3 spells CASSEEGLTTDTQYF. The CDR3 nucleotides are TGTGCCAGCAGTGAAGAGGGACTTACCACAGATACGCAGTATTTT.

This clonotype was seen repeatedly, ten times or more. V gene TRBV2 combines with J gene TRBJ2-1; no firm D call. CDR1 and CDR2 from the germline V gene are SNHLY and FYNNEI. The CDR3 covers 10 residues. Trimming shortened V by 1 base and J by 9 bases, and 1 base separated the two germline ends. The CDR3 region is CASSEVEQFF. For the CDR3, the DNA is TGTGCCAGCAGTGAAGTTGAGCAGTTCTTC.

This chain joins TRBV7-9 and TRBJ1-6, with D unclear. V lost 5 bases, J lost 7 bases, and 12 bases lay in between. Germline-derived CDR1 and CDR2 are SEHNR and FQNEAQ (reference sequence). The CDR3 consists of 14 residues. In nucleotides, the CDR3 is TGTGCCAGCAGCCCCGCAGGAGTGAATTCACCCCTCCACTTT. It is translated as CASSPAGVNSPLHF.